The 9 T cell receptor beta chains below were found in one sample sequenced in a study of blood T cell repertoires in COVID-19. TCRdb's table, derived via immunoSEQ multiplex PCR, lists solely in-frame clones and lacks some. The sample shows about 59,000 clones, 60% to 80% of them seen only once. The sequencing sample was made of peripheral blood. These receptors originate from a man aged 80 or over with acute or convalescent COVID-19.

This sequence joins TRBV4-1 and TRBJ1-2, with 7 positions matching TRBD1. This CDR3 is built from 17 residues. With V trimmed by 5 bases and J by 0 bases, 12 bases remained unmatched. The germline V gene has CDR1 MGHRA and CDR2 YSYEKL. CDR3 protein: CASSSPGRTGSNYGYTF. CDR3 sequence (DNA): TGCGCCAGCAGCTCCCCGGGCAGGACAGGATCTAACTATGGCTACACCTTC.

CDR3 sequence: CASSPGDTEAFF. The CDR3 DNA reads as TGTGCCAGCAGCCCAGGGGACACTGAAGCTTTCTTT. The rearrangement uses TRBV5-6 and TRBJ1-1, with D possibly matching TRBD1 (6 bases). CDR1 and CDR2 (germline): SGHDT, YYEEEE. V was pared by 4 bases and J by 3 bases, with 7 bases between. The CDR3 has 12 residues.

This chain joins TRBV11-2 and TRBJ2-7; the D gene is possibly TRBD1 (6 bases). Germline assignment: CDR1 SGHAT and CDR2 FQNNGV. V was pared by 8 bases and J by 2 bases, with 10 bases between. The CDR3 is made up of 12 amino acids. The CDR3: CASGRDTYEQYF. The CDR3 nucleotides are TGTGCCAGCGGTCGGGACACCTACGAGCAGTACTTC.

CDR3 sequence reads: CASSQTGGNSPLHF. CDR3 coding DNA: TGCGCCAGCAGCCAGACAGGGGGTAATTCACCCCTCCACTTT. The V gene is TRBV5-1, the J gene TRBJ1-6, with 9 positions matching TRBD1. The germline CDR1 and CDR2 sequences are SGHRS and YFSETQ. This CDR3 is built from 14 residues. Germline trimming cut 4 bases from V and 6 bases from J; bases unmatched to any gene: 2.

The chain uses TRBV7-9 and TRBJ2-1, with D tentatively TRBD1 (6 bases). CDR1 SEHNR and CDR2 FQNEAQ come from the germline V gene (reference sequence). Trimming pared 5 bases from V and 1 base from J, leaving 15 bases between. CDR3 length: 16 amino acids. CDR3 sequence (DNA): TGTGCCAGCAGCCCCCGCCTGCAGGGGTCCTACAATGAGCAGTTCTTC. This codes for CASSPRLQGSYNEQFF.

The chain recombines TRBV7-8 with TRBJ2-7, with D possibly being TRBD1 (5 bases). The germline CDR1 and CDR2 sequences are SGHVS and FQNEAQ. This CDR3 has 15 amino acids. V was pared by 7 bases and J by 0 bases, with 16 bases between. The CDR3 DNA reads as TGTGCCAGCAACAAGGGGTCGGGCAGCTCCTACGAGCAGTACTTC. Encoded protein: CASNKGSGSSYEQYF.

The chain combines TRBV5-4 with TRBJ2-1, with D perhaps TRBD1 (5 bases). This CDR3 contains 15 residues. CDR1 and CDR2 from the germline V gene are SGHNT and YYREEE (reference sequence). Trimming removed 4 bases at V and 6 bases at J, with 17 bases between. In DNA, the CDR3 is TGTGCCAGCAGCCAACAGGCCGATGTCGGCAATGAGCAGTTCTTC. This codes for CASSQQADVGNEQFF.

The V and J genes are TRBV14 and TRBJ2-5; 10 positions match TRBD2. CDR1 SGHDN and CDR2 FVKESK come from the germline V gene. J was trimmed by 10 bases and V by 5 bases; bases with no gene match: 4. This CDR3 has 12 amino acids. CDR3 sequence: CASSSGRARQYF. The DNA for the CDR3 is TGTGCCAGCAGCAGCGGGAGGGCCCGCCAGTACTTC.

This chain joins TRBV19 and TRBJ1-3; no definite D call. Deletions cut 0 bases from V and 0 bases from J, with 9 bases between. The CDR3 spans 16 residues. The germline V gene has CDR1 LNHDA and CDR2 SQIVND (reference sequence). The DNA of the CDR3 is TGTGCCAGTAGTATAGACCCCAGGTCCTCTGGAAACACCATATATTTT. Translation gives CASSIDPRSSGNTIYF.